Listed here are 5 T cell receptor beta chains from one sample, sequenced in a study of blood T cell repertoires in COVID-19 (dated by TCRdb to the early 2020s). Receptor libraries were prepared by the immunoSEQ multiplex PCR assay. Imported from immuneACCESS, the table was reduced by TCRdb to in-frame sequences with V and J called. These copies leave out some clones; in studies compared against another copy, an unresolved V gene accounts for under half, and the cause of the remainder is not known. This sample holds nearly 350,000 clones; 88% were observed only once. About 7% of the sample rests with the top ten. The specimen was peripheral blood. All receptors derive from a woman aged 65 to 85 with COVID-19, enrolled during active disease.

The chain links TRBV5-4 to TRBJ1-2; possible D gene TRBD1, 5 bases. The V and J ends lost 2 bases and 7 bases respectively, with 21 bases between them. The CDR3 contains 16 residues. Germline CDR1 reads SGHNT; CDR2 reads YYREEE (reference sequence). CDR3 sequence reads: CASSFDSVLRVAGYTF. Here the CDR3 DNA reads TGTGCCAGCAGCTTCGACAGTGTCCTCCGGGTAGCTGGCTACACCTTC.

The V and J genes are TRBV7-9 and TRBJ2-1, with 7 nucleotides matching TRBD2. Germline V lookup: CDR1 SEHNR, CDR2 FQNEAQ (reference sequence). This CDR3 has 15 amino acids. The trim removed 5 bases at V and 6 bases at J, leaving 10 bases unmatched. CDR3 in amino acids: CASSQGLGDTNEQFF. CDR3 DNA sequence: TGTGCCAGCAGCCAAGGACTAGGCGATACCAATGAGCAGTTCTTC.

This chain uses TRBV6-6 with TRBJ1-1, with no clear D. Trimming took 6 bases from V and 3 from J, leaving 11 bases between them. In germline, CDR1 is MNHNY, CDR2 SVGAGI (reference sequence). This CDR3 is 13 amino acids long. CDR3 in DNA: TGTGCCAGCAGCGGCCCAGGCTACACTGAAGCTTTCTTT. This codes for CASSGPGYTEAFF.

The chain has TRBV6-5 and TRBJ1-5; 9 positions agree with TRBD1. V dropped 5 bases and J dropped 2; count of bases not matched to a gene: 1. CDR3 length: 14 residues. The germline V gene encodes CDR1 MNHEY and CDR2 SVGAGI. The CDR3 loop is CASSRTGGNQPQHF. The CDR3, as DNA: TGTGCCAGCAGTCGGACAGGGGGCAATCAGCCCCAGCATTTT.

The rearrangement links TRBV5-1 to TRBJ1-1; possible D gene TRBD1, 6 bases. Trimming cost V 4 bases and J 5 bases, with 21 bases left between them. The CDR3 is 16 amino acids. The germline CDR1 and CDR2 sequences are SGHRS and YFSETQ. CDR3 bases: TGCGCCAGCAGCGTGCTCGGGACACCCTCGGGGACTGAAGCTTTCTTT. Protein sequence: CASSVLGTPSGTEAFF.